This is a list of T cell receptor beta chains from one sample in a study of identifying expanded T cells in peripheral blood. The protocol was immunoSEQ multiplex PCR, while the TCRdb copy is restricted to in-frame clones and leaves out a portion. The sample includes under 90,000 clones, 89% seen only once; the top ten take around 2.8%. The sequencing sample was made of blood. The receptors here all came from a person aged 18-69 years in good health. CDR3s include the opening cysteine and the closing phenylalanine or tryptophan. Fields, in order: J gene, V gene, D gene, clone size, CDR3 protein, CDR3 DNA. D genes are given only for firm matches. Where a row states a size, it is once, few, many or the class of an expanded clone; other rows omit it.

>TRBJ1-1|TRBV7-2|TRBD1|once
CASSWKPGQGSEAFF
TGTGCCAGCAGCTGGAAACCGGGACAGGGATCTGAAGCTTTCTTT
>TRBJ2-7|TRBV6-6|.|.
CASSRDIPYEQYF
TGTGCCAGCAGTCGGGACATACCCTACGAGCAGTACTTC
>TRBJ2-7|TRBV28|.|.
CASSTRQESSYEQYF
TGTGCCAGCAGTACCCGACAGGAGAGCTCCTACGAGCAGTACTTC
>TRBJ2-7|TRBV28|TRBD2|.
CASSHSGEPIYEQYF
TGTGCCAGCAGCCATAGCGGGGAGCCGATCTACGAGCAGTACTTC
>TRBJ1-5|TRBV7-2|.|.
CASSSRTGSNQPQHF
TGTGCCAGCAGCTCCCGGACGGGAAGCAATCAGCCCCAGCATTTT
>TRBJ2-5|TRBV5-1|.|.
CASRGSFQETQYF
TGCGCCAGCAGGGGGAGTTTCCAAGAGACCCAGTACTTC
>TRBJ1-1|TRBV4-3|.|once
CASSQDPTGLDAEAFF
TGCGCCAGCAGCCAAGATCCAACAGGGCTGGACGCTGAAGCTTTCTTT
>TRBJ2-1|TRBV20-1|.|.
CSARDLYEQFF
TGCAGTGCTAGAGACCTCTACGAGCAGTTCTTC
>TRBJ1-1|TRBV5-1|.|.
CASKEGNTEAFF
TGCGCCAGCAAGGAGGGGAACACTGAAGCTTTCTTT
>TRBJ2-7|TRBV7-9|TRBD1|.
CASSFPSRRDRKTYEQYF
TGTGCCAGCAGCTTCCCAAGCCGCCGGGACAGGAAAACCTACGAGCAGTACTTC
>TRBJ2-3|TRBV4-1|TRBD2|.
CASSQDQGLASGGIDTQYF
TGCGCCAGCAGCCAAGATCAGGGACTAGCTTCAGGGGGGATAGATACGCAGTATTTT
>TRBJ2-3|TRBV5-8|.|.
CASSAGQTSTDTQYF
TGTGCCAGCAGCGCGGGACAGACCAGCACAGATACGCAGTATTTT
>TRBJ2-7|TRBV10-3|TRBD2|.
CAISESGLAGAYEQYF
TGTGCCATCAGTGAGTCAGGACTAGCGGGAGCCTACGAGCAGTACTTC
>TRBJ2-7|TRBV7-2|TRBD2|.
CASSLALGLEGEQYF
TGTGCCAGCAGCTTAGCGCTCGGACTAGAGGGCGAGCAGTACTTC
>TRBJ2-3|TRBV7-8|TRBD2|.
CASSSTSASTDTQYF
TGTGCCAGCAGCTCGACTAGCGCTAGCACAGATACGCAGTATTTT
>TRBJ2-5|TRBV11-2|TRBD1|once
CASSTGTGLTWETQYF
TGTGCCAGCAGCACAGGGACAGGGTTAACGTGGGAGACCCAGTACTTC
>TRBJ1-1|TRBV18|.|.
CASSPAGSQGEAFF
TGTGCCAGCTCACCCGCGGGGTCACAGGGTGAAGCTTTCTTT